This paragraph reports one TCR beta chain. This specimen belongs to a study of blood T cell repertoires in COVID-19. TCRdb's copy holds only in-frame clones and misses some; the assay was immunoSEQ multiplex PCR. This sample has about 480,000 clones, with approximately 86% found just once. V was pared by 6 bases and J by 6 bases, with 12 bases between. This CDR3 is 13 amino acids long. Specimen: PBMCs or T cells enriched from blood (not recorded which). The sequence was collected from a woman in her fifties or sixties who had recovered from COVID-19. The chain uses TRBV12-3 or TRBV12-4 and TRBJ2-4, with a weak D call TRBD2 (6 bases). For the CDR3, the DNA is TGTGCCAGCAGCCACCGGGACTCAAACATTCAGTACTTC. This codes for CASSHRDSNIQYF.